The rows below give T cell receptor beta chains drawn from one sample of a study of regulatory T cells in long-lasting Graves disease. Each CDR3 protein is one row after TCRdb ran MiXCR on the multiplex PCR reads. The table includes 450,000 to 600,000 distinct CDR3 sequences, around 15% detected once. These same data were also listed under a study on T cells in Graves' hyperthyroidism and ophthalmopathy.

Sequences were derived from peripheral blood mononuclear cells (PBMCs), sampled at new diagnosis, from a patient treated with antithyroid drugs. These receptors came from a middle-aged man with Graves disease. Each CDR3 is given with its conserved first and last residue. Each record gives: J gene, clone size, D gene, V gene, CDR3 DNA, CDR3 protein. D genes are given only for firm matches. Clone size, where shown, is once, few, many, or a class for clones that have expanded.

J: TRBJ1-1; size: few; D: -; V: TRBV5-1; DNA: TGCGCCAGCAGCCCCTCATTTGCGTCGAACACTGAAGCTTTCTTT; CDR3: CASSPSFASNTEAFF
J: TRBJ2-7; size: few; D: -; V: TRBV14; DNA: TGTGCCAGCAGCCAAGACCCCCCTTACCGTCCCGGGCCTTCCTCCTACGAGCGGTACTTC; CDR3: CASSQDPPYRPGPSSYERYF
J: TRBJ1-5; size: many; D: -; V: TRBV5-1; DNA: TGCGCCAGCAGCTTGGCTGGGAATGGTCAGCCCCAGCATTTT; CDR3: CASSLAGNGQPQHF
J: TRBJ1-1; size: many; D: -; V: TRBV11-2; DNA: TGTGCCAGCAGCTTAGAGATCCGGAACACTGAAGCTTTCTTT; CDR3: CASSLEIRNTEAFF
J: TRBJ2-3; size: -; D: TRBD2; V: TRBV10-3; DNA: TGTGCCATCAGTGTAGCGGGAGGGCCGCGCACAGATACGCAGTATTTT; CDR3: CAISVAGGPRTDTQYF
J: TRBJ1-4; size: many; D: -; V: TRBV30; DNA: TGTGCCTGGAGTGTGGTAGGGGCTAATGAAAAACTGTTTTTT; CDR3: CAWSVVGANEKLFF
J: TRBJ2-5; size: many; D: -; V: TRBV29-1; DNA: TGCAGCGTTGTTCTCGCGTTGGAGACCCAGTACTTC; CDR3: CSVVLALETQYF
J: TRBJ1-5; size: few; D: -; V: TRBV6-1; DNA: TGTGCCAGCAGTGCCCAGTTCCAGCCCCAGCATTTT; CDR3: CASSAQFQPQHF
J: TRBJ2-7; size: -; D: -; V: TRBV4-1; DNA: TGCGCCAGCAGCCGGGAGGGGGGGAGCTCCTACGAGCAGTACTTC; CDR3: CASSREGGSSYEQYF
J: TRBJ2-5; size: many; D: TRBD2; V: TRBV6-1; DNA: TGTGCCAGCAGCCGTTCGGGGGGGGGGTACCAAGAGACCCAGTACTTC; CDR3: CASSRSGGGYQETQYF
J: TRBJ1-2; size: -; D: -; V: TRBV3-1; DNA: TGTGCCAGCAGCCAATCGGGAAATGGCTACACCTTC; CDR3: CASSQSGNGYTF
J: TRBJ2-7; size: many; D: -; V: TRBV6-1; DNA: TGTGCCAGCAGTATTTCGGCAGGGAGCTCCTACGAGCAGTACTTC; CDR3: CASSISAGSSYEQYF
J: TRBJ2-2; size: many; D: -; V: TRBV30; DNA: TGTGCCTGGAGTAAACAGAACACCGGGGAGCTGTTTTTT; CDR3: CAWSKQNTGELFF
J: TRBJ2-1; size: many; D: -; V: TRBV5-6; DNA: TGTGCCAGCAGCGGTCCCGGTGAGCAGTTCTTC; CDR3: CASSGPGEQFF
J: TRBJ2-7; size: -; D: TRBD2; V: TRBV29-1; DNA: TGCAGCGTTGAAGAGGGCGGGAGAGGGAACGAGCAGTACTTC; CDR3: CSVEEGGRGNEQYF
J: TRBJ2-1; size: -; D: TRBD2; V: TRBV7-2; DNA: TGTGCCAGCAGCTTAGCGGGAGGGTTTACAATGGAGCAGTTCTTC; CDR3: CASSLAGGFTMEQFF
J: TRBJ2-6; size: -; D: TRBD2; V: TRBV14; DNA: TGTGCCAGCAGCCAAGATCTTCGCCCTAGCGGGAGGACCTCTGGGGCCAACGTCCTGACTTTC; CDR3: CASSQDLRPSGRTSGANVLTF
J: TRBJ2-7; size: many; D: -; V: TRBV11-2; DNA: TGTGCCAGCAGCTTAGATCAGGGACCCTACGAGCAGTACTTC; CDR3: CASSLDQGPYEQYF
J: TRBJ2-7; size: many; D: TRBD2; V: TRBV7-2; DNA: TGTGCCGGAGCCGGGGGGGTGTCTTACGAGCAGTACTTC; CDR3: CAGAGGVSYEQYF